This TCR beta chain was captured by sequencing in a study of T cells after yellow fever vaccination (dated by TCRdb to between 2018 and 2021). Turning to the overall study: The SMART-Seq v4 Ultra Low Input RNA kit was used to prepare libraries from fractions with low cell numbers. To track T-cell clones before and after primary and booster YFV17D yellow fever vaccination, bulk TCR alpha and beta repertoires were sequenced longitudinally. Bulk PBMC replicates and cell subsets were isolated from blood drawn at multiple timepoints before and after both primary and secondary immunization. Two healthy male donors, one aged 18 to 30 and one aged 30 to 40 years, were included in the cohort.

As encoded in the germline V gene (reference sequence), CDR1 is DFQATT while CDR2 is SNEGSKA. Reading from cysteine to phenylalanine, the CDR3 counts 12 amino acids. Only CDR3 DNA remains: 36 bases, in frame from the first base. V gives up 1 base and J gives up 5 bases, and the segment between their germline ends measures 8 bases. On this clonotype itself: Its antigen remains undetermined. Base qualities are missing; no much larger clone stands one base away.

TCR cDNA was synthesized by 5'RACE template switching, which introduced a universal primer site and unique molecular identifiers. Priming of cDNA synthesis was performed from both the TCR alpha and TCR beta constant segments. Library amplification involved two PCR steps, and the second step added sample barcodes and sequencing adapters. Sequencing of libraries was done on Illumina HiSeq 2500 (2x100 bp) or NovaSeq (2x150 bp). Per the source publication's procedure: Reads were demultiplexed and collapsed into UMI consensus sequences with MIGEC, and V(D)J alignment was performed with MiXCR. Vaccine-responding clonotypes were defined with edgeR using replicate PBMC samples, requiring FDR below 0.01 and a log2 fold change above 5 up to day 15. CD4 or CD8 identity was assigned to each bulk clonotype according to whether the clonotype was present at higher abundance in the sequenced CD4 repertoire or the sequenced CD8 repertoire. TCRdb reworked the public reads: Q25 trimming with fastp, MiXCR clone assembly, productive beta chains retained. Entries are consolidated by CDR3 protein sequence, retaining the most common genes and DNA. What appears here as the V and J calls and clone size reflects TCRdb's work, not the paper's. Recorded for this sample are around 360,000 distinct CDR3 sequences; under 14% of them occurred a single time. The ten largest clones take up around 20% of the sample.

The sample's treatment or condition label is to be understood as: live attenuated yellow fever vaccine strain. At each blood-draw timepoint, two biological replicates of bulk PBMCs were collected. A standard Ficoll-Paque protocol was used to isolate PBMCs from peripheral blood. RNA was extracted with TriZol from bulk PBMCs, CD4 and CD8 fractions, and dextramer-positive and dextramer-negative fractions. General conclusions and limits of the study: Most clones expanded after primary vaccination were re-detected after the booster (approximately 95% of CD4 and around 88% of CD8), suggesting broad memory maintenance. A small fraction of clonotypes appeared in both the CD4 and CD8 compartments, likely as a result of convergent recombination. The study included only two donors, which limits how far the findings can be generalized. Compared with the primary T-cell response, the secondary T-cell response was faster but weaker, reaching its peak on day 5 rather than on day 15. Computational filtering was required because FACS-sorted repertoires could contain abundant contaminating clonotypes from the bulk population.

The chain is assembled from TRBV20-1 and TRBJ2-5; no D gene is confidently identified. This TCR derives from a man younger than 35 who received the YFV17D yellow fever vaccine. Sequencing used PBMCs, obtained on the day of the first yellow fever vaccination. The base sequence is TGCAGTGCTAGAGTGGTTGAGGAGACCCAGTACTTC. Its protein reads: CSARVVEETQYF.